The entry that follows covers one T cell receptor beta chain sequence. Other DNA sequences in the same sample also yield this CDR3. Extracted from the samples, RNA was reverse transcribed into cDNA to serve as the sequencing template. The data were produced by immunoSEQ multiplex PCR, yet TCRdb's version contains in-frame clones alone and is incomplete. This sample has about 200,000 clones, with around 62% found just once. This specimen comes from a study of CD8+ T cells in alopecia areata. J gave up 3 bases and V 2 bases, and 0 bases lay outside the gene matches. CDR3 length: 14 residues. Germline CDR1 KGHSH, CDR2 LQKENI.

The rearrangement uses TRBV18 and TRBJ2-7; TRBD2 matches at 11 bases. This sequence originates from a human donor with alopecia areata. This specimen was CD4+ T cells sorted from blood, taken at week 0. CDR3 amino acids: CASSPGTSGYEQYF. The CDR3, as DNA: TGTGCCAGCTCACCAGGGACTAGCGGCTACGAGCAGTACTTC.